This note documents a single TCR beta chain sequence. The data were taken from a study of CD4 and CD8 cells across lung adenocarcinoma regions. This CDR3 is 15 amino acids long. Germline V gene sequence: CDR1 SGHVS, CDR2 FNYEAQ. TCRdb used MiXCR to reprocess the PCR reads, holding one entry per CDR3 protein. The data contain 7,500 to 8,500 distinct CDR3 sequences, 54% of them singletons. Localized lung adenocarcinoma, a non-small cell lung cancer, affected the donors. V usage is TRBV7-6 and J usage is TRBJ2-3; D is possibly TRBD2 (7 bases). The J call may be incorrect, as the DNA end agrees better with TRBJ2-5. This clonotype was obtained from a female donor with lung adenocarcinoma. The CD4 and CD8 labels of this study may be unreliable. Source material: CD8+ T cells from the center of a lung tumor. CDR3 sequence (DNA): TGTGCCGGGGGCTTAGGGGGGGGCGCCGCAGAGACCCAGTACTTC. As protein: CAGGLGGGAAETQYF.